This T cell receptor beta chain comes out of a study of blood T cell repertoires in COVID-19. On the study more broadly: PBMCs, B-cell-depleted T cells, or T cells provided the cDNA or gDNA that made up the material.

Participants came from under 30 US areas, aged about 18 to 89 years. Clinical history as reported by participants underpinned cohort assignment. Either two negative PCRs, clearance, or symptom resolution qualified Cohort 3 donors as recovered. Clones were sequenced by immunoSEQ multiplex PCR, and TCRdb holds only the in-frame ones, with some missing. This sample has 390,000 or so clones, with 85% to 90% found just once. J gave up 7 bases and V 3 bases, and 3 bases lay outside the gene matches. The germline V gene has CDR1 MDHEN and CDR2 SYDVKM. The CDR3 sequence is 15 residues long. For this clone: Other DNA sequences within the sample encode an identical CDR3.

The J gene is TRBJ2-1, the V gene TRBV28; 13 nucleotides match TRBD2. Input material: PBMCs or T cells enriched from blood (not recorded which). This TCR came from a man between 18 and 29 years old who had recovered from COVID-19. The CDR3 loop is CASSFGLAGVNEQFF. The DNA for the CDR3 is TGTGCCAGCAGTTTCGGACTAGCGGGAGTTAATGAGCAGTTCTTC.